The T cell receptor (beta chain) described here comes from a study of cytomegalovirus exposure and HLA in healthy donors. Study results and caveats: Later analysis demonstrated an association between a missense DCLRE1C variant and TCR beta V- and J-gene trimming.

The PCR used 60 Vbeta and 13 Jbeta primers. Profiling relied on immunoSEQ multiplex PCR, and the TCRdb table lists in-frame clones only, not all of them. The sample lists 90,000 to 150,000 clones; more than 60% were seen once. To note about this clone: Its target is unknown.

The V segment lost 5 bases and the J segment 8 bases; nucleotides outside the gene matches: 7. Germline V gene data show CDR1 as MNHEY and CDR2 as SVGAGI. The length of the CDR3 is 15 residues. This receptor was obtained from a man aged 35 to 55 in good health and CMV-seropositive. Sequencing used PBMCs. V gene TRBV6-5 combines with J gene TRBJ2-1; 12 positions match TRBD2. Here the CDR3 reads CASSQTSGSSDEQFF. The CDR3 DNA sequence: TGTGCCAGCAGTCAGACTAGCGGGAGTTCGGATGAGCAGTTCTTC.